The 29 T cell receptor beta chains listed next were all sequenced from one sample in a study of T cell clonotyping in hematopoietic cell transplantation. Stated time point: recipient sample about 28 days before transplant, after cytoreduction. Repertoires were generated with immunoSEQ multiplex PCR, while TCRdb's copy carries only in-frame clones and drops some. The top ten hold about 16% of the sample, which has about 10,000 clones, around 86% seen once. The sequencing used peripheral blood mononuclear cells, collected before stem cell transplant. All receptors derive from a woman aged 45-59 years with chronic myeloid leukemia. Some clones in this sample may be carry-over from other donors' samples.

As DNA, the CDR3 is TGTGCCAGCAGTTTACTAAATGAGCAGTTCTTC. This sequence encodes CASSLLNEQFF. This chain uses TRBV28 with TRBJ2-1; D remains unclear. Germline CDR1 is MDHEN and CDR2 is SYDVKM. The V end lost 2 bases, the J end lost 7 bases, and 3 bases lay between the germline ends. The CDR3 length is 11 residues.

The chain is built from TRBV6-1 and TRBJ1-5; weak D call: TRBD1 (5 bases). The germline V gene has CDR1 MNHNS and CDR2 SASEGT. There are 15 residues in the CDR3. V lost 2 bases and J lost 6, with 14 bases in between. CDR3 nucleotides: TGTGCCAGCAGTGAATTGATGGGGGTAGGTCAGCCCCAGCATTTT. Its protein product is CASSELMGVGQPQHF.

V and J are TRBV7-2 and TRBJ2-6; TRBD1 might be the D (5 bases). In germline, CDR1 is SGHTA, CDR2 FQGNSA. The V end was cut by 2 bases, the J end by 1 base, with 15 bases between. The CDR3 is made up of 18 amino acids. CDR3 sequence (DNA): TGTGCCAGCAGCTTATTAGGGGTGACGTATTCTGGGGCCAACGTCCTGACTTTC. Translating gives CASSLLGVTYSGANVLTF.

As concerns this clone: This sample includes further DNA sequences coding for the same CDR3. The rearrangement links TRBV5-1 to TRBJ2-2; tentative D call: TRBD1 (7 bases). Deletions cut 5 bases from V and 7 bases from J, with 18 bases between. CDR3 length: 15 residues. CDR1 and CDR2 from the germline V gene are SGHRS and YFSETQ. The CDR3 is CASRGGTGGNGELFF. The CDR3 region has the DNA TGCGCCAGCAGAGGGGGCACCGGGGGCAACGGGGAGCTGTTTTTT.

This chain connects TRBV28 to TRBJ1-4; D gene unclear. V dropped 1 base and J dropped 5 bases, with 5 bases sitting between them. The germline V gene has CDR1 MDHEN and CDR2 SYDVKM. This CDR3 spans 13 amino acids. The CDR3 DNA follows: TGTGCCAGCAGTTTATTCATAAATGAAAAACTGTTTTTT. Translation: CASSLFINEKLFF.

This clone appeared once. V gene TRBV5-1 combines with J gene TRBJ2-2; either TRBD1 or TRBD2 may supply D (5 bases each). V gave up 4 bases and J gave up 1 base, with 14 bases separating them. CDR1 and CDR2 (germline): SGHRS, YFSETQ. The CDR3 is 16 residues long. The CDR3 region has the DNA TGCGCCAGCAGCCGGGAAGGGACCAGGAACACCGGGGAGCTGTTTTTT. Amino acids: CASSREGTRNTGELFF.

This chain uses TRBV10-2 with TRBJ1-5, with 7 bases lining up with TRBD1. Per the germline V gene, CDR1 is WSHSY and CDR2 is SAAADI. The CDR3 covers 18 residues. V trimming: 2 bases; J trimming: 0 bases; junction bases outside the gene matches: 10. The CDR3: CASSETGDGRTSNQPQHF. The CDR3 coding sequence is TGCGCCAGCAGTGAGACAGGGGACGGGCGGACTAGCAATCAGCCCCAGCATTTT.

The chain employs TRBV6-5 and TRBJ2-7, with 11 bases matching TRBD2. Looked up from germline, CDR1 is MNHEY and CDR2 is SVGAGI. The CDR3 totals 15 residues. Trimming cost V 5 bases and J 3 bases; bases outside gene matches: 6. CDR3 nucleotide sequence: TGTGCCAGCAGTCTAGCGGGAGGTACACACTACGAGCAGTACTTC. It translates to CASSLAGGTHYEQYF.

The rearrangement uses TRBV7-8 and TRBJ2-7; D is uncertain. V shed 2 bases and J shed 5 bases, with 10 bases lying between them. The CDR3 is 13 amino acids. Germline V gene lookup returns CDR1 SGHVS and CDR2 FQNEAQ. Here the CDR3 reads CASSLQVEDEQYF. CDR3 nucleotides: TGTGCCAGCAGCTTACAGGTCGAGGACGAGCAGTACTTC.

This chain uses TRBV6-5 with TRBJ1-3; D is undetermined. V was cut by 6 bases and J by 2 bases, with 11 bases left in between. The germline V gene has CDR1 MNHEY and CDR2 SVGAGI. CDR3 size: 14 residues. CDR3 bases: TGTGCCAGCAGAAAGAGGTCCCCTGGAAACACCATATATTTT. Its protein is CASRKRSPGNTIYF.

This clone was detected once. CDR3 DNA: TGCAGCGTTGGACAAGTAGATGAAGCTTTCTTT. Residues: CSVGQVDEAFF. This chain connects TRBV29-1 to TRBJ1-1, with no clear D. Germline V lookup: CDR1 SQVTM, CDR2 ANQGSEA. This CDR3 has 11 amino acids. Deletions cut 4 bases from V and 7 bases from J, with 10 bases between.

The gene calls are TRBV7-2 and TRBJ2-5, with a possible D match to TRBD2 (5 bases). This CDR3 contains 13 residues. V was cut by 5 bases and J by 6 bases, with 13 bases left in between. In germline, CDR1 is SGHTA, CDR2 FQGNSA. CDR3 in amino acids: CASSSTGSQTQYF. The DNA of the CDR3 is TGTGCCAGCAGCAGCACGGGGAGCCAGACCCAGTACTTC.

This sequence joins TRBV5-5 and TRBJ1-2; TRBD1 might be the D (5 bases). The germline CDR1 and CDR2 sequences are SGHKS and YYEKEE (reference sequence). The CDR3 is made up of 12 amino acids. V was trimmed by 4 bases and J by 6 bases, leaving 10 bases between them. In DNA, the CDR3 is TGTGCCAGCAGCCCGACGACAGATGGCTACACCTTC. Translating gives CASSPTTDGYTF.

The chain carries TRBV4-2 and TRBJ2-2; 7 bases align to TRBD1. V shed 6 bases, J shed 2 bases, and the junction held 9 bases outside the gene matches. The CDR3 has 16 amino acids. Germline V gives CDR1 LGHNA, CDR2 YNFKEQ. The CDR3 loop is CASSKTGQLNTGELFF. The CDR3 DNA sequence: TGTGCCAGCAGTAAGACGGGACAGTTAAACACCGGGGAGCTGTTTTTT.

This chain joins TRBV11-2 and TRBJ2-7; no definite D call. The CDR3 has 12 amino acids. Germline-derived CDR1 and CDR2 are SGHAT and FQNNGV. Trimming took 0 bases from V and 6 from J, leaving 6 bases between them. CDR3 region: CASSLEGFEQYF. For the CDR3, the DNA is TGTGCCAGCAGCTTAGAGGGGTTCGAGCAGTACTTC.

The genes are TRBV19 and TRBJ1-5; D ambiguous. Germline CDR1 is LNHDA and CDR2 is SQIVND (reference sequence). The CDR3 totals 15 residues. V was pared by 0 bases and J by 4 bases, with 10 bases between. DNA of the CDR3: TGTGCCAGTAGTATAGATTATCGGGGAAATCAGCCCCAGCATTTT. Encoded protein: CASSIDYRGNQPQHF.

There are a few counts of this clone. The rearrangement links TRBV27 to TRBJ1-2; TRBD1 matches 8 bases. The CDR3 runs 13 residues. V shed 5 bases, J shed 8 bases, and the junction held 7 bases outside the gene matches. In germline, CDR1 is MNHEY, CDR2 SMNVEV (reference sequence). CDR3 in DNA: TGTGCCAGCAGTGTCGGGACAGGCAGGGGCTACACCTTC. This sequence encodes CASSVGTGRGYTF.

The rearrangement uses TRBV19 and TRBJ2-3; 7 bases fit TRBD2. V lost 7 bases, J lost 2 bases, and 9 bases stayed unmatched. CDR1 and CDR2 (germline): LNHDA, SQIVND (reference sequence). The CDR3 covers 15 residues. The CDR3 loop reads CASNPAGRNTDTQYF. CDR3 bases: TGTGCCAGTAACCCAGCGGGACGGAACACAGATACGCAGTATTTT.

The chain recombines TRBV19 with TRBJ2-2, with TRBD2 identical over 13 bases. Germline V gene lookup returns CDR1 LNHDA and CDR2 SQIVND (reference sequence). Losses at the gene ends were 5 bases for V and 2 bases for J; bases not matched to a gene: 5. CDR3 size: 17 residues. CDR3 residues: CASSPGTSGANTGELFF. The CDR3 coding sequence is TGTGCCAGTAGTCCGGGGACTAGCGGGGCCAACACCGGGGAGCTGTTTTTT.

The DNA of the CDR3 is TGTGCCAGTAGCTTAGATCTAGGCAACACTGAAGCTTTCTTT. Its protein is CASSLDLGNTEAFF. The chain is built from TRBV19 and TRBJ1-1; D is unclear. Germline values: CDR1 LNHDA, CDR2 SQIVND (reference sequence). Trimming pared 6 bases from V and 2 bases from J, leaving 13 bases between. This CDR3 region has 14 residues.

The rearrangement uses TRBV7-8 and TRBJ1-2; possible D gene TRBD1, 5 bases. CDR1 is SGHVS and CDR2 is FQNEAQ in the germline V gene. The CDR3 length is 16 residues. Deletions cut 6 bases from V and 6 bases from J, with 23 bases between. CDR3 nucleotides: TGTGCCAGCAGTCCTCCGCCCTGGGACCGGCTGGATGGCTACACCTTC. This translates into CASSPPPWDRLDGYTF.

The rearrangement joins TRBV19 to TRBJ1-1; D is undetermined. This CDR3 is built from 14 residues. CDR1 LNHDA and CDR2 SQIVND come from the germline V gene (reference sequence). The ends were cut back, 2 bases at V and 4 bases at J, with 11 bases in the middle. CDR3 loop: CASSIKLGTTEAFF. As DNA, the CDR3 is TGTGCCAGTAGTATAAAATTGGGAACCACTGAAGCTTTCTTT. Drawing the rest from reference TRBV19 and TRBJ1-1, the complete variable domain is DGGITQSPKYLFRKEGQNVTLSCEQNLNHDAMYWYRQDPGQGLRLIYYSQIVNDFQKGDIAEGYSVSREKKESFPLTVTSAQKNPTAFYLCASSIKLGTTEAFFGQGTRLTVV.

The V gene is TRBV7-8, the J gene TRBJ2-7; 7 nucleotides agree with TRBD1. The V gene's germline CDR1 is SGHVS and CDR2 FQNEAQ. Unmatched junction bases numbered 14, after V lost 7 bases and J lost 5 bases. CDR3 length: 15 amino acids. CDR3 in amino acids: CASKLAGTVSDEQYF. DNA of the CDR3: TGTGCCAGCAAGCTGGCCGGGACAGTTTCCGACGAGCAGTACTTC.

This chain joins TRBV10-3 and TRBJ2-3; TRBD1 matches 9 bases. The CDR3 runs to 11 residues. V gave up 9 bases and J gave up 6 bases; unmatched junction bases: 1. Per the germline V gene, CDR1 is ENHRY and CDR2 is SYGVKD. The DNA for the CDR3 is TGTGCCATGGGACAGGGCGATACGCAGTATTTT. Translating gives CAMGQGDTQYF.

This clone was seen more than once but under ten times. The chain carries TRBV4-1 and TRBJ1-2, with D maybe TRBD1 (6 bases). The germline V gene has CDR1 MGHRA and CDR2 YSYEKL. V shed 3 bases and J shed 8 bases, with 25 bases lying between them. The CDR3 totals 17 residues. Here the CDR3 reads CASSQISGAGTPFGYTF. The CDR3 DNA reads TGCGCCAGCAGCCAGATCTCCGGAGCAGGGACACCTTTCGGCTACACCTTC.

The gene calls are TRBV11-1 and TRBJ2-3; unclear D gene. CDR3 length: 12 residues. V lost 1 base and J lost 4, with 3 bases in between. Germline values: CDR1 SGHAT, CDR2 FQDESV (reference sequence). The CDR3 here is CASSLEADTQYF. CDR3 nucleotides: TGTGCCAGCAGCTTAGAGGCAGATACGCAGTATTTT.

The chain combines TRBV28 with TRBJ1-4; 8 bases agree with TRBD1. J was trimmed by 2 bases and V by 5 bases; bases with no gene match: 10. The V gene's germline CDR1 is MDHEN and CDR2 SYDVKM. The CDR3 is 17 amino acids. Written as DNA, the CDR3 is TGTGCCAGCAGTACAAAGGACAGGGTAGTCACTAATGAAAAACTGTTTTTT. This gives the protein CASSTKDRVVTNEKLFF. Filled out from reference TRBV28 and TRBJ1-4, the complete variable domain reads DVKVTQSSRYLVKRTGEKVFLECVQDMDHENMFWYRQDPGLGLRLIYFSYDVKMKEKGDIPEGYSVSREKKERFSLILESASTNQTSMYLCASSTKDRVVTNEKLFFGSGTQLSVL.

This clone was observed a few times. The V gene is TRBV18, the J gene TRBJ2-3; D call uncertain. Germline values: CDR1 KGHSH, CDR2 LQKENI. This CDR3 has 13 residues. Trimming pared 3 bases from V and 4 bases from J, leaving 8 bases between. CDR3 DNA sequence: TGTGCCAGCTCACCGGGCATTGCAGATACGCAGTATTTT. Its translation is CASSPGIADTQYF.

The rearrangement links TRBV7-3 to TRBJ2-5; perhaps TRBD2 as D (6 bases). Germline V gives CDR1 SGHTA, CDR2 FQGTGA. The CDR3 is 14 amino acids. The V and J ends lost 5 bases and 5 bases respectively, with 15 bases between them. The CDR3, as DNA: TGTGCCAGCAGCCCAACTGGGGCGGGGGAGACCCAGTACTTC. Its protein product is CASSPTGAGETQYF.